Each of the 22 T cell receptor beta chains below was sequenced from the same sample in a study of T cells in Graves' hyperthyroidism and ophthalmopathy. TCR beta CDR3 sequences were amplified from RNA transcripts. During a first-round RT-PCR of the TCR CDR3, the HTBI primer set was used. TCRdb called the multiplex PCR reads again in MiXCR, with one record for every CDR3 protein. The table shows approximately 95,000 distinct CDR3 sequences, with 35% to 45% occurring only once. Input material: peripheral blood or thyroid tissue (not recorded which). These receptors were collected from a young woman with Graves' hyperthyroidism.

With respect to this clonotype: It is unclear where the CDR3 begins or ends on the DNA, so no DNA is shown, and the CDR3 is as TCRdb lists it. The gene calls are TRBV7-9 and TRBJ1-1; the table's TRBD1 call for D was not verified on the DNA. The CDR3 spans 24 amino acids, including both terminal residues. Germline loops: CDR1 SEHNR, CDR2 FQNEAQ (reference sequence). CDR3 sequence reads: CASTNQTSMYLCASRSGERTEAFF.

This chain links TRBV7-9 with TRBJ1-5, with D perhaps TRBD1 (5 bases). Looked up from germline, CDR1 is SEHNR and CDR2 is FQNEAQ (reference sequence). V was cut by 10 bases and J by 6 bases, with 31 bases left in between. This CDR3 has 18 residues. CDR3 amino acids: CAMNSGRASGTGGQPQHF. CDR3 sequence (DNA): TGTGCCATGAATAGCGGGAGGGCCAGCGGCACCGGGGGTCAGCCCCAGCATTTT.

By share, this clonotype ranks as medium-sized. The chain carries TRBV9 and TRBJ1-6; 7 bases line up with TRBD1. The CDR3 covers 14 residues. V lost 2 bases, J lost 4 bases, and 0 bases stayed unmatched. Germline loops: CDR1 SGDLS, CDR2 YYNGEE. CDR3 residues: CASSVGQYNSPLHF. The CDR3 coding sequence is TGTGCCAGCAGCGTGGGACAGTATAATTCACCCCTCCACTTT. Based on the CDR3 plus reference TRBV9 and TRBJ1-6, the full variable domain is DSGVTQTPKHLITATGQRVTLRCSPRSGDLSVYWYQQSLDQGLQFLIQYYNGEERAKGNILERFSAQQFPDLHSELNLSSLELGDSALYFCASSVGQYNSPLHFGNGTRLTVT.

This clonotype was observed many times. The chain is built from TRBV6-5 and TRBJ1-2, with no clear D. Germline V gene lookup returns CDR1 MNHEY and CDR2 SVGAGI. The V end lost 0 bases, the J end lost 7 bases, and 15 bases lay between the germline ends. The CDR3 is 15 amino acids. The CDR3 DNA follows: TGTGCCAGCAGTTACTCGAGTCTGGGATTAGGTGGCTACACCTTC. Translation gives CASSYSSLGLGGYTF.

This clonotype has at least ten counts. The V and J genes are TRBV25-1 and TRBJ1-2; TRBD1 is a possible D gene (5 bases). Germline loops: CDR1 MGHDK, CDR2 SYGVNS. The V end lost 0 bases, the J end lost 4 bases, and 12 bases lay between the germline ends. This CDR3 comprises 15 residues. Here the CDR3 DNA reads TGTGCCAGCAGTGAATATGGGTCAGGGCTCTATGGCTACACCTTC. Protein sequence: CASSEYGSGLYGYTF.

By share, this clonotype counts as medium-sized. This rearrangement joins TRBV10-2 to TRBJ2-7; a weak D match, TRBD2 (5 bases). Trimming took 3 bases from V and 6 from J, leaving 6 bases between them. CDR1 and CDR2 (germline): WSHSY, SAAADI. The CDR3 has 11 amino acids. The CDR3 is CASSDGLEQYF. The DNA of the CDR3 is TGCGCCAGCAGTGATGGACTCGAGCAGTACTTC.

This sequence joins TRBV24-1 and TRBJ2-3; 8 nucleotides agree with TRBD1. This CDR3 is built from 16 residues. V was pared by 5 bases and J by 3 bases, with 9 bases of the junction left unmatched. From germline, CDR1 is KGHDR and CDR2 SFDVKD. The CDR3 nucleotides are TGTGCCACCAGTGGACAGGGGCGAACGGGGACAGATACGCAGTATTTT. It encodes CATSGQGRTGTDTQYF.

The chain employs TRBV11-2 and TRBJ1-1; 12 nucleotides agree with TRBD1. Germline CDR1 reads SGHAT; CDR2 reads FQNNGV. The CDR3 is 15 amino acids. J lost 8 bases, V lost 6 bases, and 10 bases had no gene match. CDR3 coding DNA: TGTGCCAGCAGTGAGGGGGGACAGGGGGCACTAGAAGCTTTCTTT. Translating gives CASSEGGQGALEAFF.

This clonotype appeared many times. The J gene is TRBJ1-1, the V gene TRBV6-5, with 10 bases identical to TRBD1. V was pared by 8 bases and J by 3 bases, with 18 bases of the junction left unmatched. CDR3 length: 18 residues. Germline lookup yields CDR1 MNHEY and CDR2 SVGAGI. CDR3 loop: CASGGDRGRPNRYTEAFF. The CDR3 DNA reads TGTGCCAGCGGGGGGGACAGGGGCCGCCCAAACCGCTACACTGAAGCTTTCTTT.

The table lists this clonotype with many counts. V usage is TRBV6-6 and J usage is TRBJ1-1; 9 nucleotides match TRBD1. Germline-derived CDR1 and CDR2 are MNHNY and SVGAGI (reference sequence). This CDR3 comprises 13 residues. With V trimmed by 6 bases and J by 6 bases, 5 bases remained unmatched. This chain's CDR3 is CASRPGQGAEAFF. The CDR3 DNA reads TGTGCCAGCAGACCGGGACAGGGCGCTGAAGCTTTCTTT.

This clonotype came up many times. V is TRBV7-2 and J is TRBJ2-5, with TRBD2 identical over 8 bases. CDR1 and CDR2 from the germline V gene are SGHTA and FQGNSA. The J segment lost 5 bases and the V segment lost 1 base, leaving 9 bases of the junction unmatched. The length of the CDR3 is 16 residues. DNA of the CDR3: TGTGCCAGCAGCTTAGAGTCGGCGGGAGGTTTGGAGACCCAGTACTTC. Translated: CASSLESAGGLETQYF.

As regards this clonotype: One junction end disagrees with the germline gene, perhaps due to a read error. The chain employs TRBV10-3 and TRBJ2-2; 9 nucleotides agree with TRBD1. CDR3 size: 14 residues. Germline V CDR1 and CDR2: ENHRY, SYGVKD. The CDR3 bases are TGTGCCATCACCGGGACAGGGAACACCGGGGAGCTGTCTTGG. This sequence encodes CAITGTGNTGELSW.

Ten or more counts support this clonotype. This rearrangement joins TRBV12-3 or TRBV12-4 to TRBJ1-5; D is possibly TRBD1 (6 bases). V was trimmed by 3 bases and J by 6 bases, leaving 18 bases between them. This CDR3 region has 16 residues. CDR3 sequence (DNA): TGTGCCAGCAGTTTCTTGACAGGAGGGTGGGGTCAGCCCCAGCATTTT. Amino acid sequence: CASSFLTGGWGQPQHF.

Points on this clonotype: Because the CDR3 is missing its conserved closing phenylalanine or tryptophan, this is likely a read error. The chain carries TRBV9 and TRBJ2-2, with D uncertain. This CDR3 is 15 amino acids long. Trimming took 7 bases from V and 8 from J, leaving 21 bases between them. Per the germline V gene, CDR1 is SGDLS and CDR2 is YYNGEE. CDR3 nucleotide sequence: TGTGCCAGCGGCGATACCGTGGGTCCCCAAGGGGAGCTGTTTTCT. Its protein product is CASGDTVGPQGELFS.

Of note for this clonotype: Germline and junction disagree at one end, which may indicate a read error. The chain is built from TRBV15 and TRBJ1-5; perhaps TRBD1 as D (6 bases). The CDR3 covers 16 residues. CDR1 is LNHNV, CDR2 YYDKDF, per germline (reference sequence). CDR3 protein: CATSIGQSSRNQPQRF. CDR3 in DNA: TGTGCCACCAGCATCGGACAGTCCTCTCGCAATCAGCCCCAGCGTTTT. The whole variable domain, remainder taken from reference TRBV15 and TRBJ1-5, is DAMVIQNPRYQVTQFGKPVTLSCSQTLNHNVMYWYQQKSSQAPKLLFHYYDKDFNNEADTPDNFQSRRPNTSFCFLDIRSPGLGDTAMYLCATSIGQSSRNQPQRFGDGTRLSIL.

This clonotype was observed at least ten times. This chain uses TRBV7-9 with TRBJ1-2, with D uncertain. The CDR3 is 13 amino acids. V was cut by 5 bases and J by 9 bases, with 16 bases left in between. Germline CDR1 SEHNR, CDR2 FQNEAQ (reference sequence). DNA of the CDR3: TGTGCCAGCAGCCCGGTCGACAATGAGAGCTACACCTTC. As protein: CASSPVDNESYTF.

This clonotype was recorded at least ten times. The rearrangement joins TRBV6-5 to TRBJ2-5; D may match TRBD1 or TRBD2 (5 bases each). Germline CDR1 and CDR2: MNHEY and SVGAGI. This CDR3 has 14 residues. The germline V and J ends were trimmed by 6 bases and 5 bases, with 16 bases remaining between them. In nucleotides, the CDR3 is TGTGCCAGCAGCCCGGGACCGCGTCAGGAGACCCAGTACTTC. This sequence encodes CASSPGPRQETQYF.

This clonotype came up many times. The chain has TRBV20-1 and TRBJ2-2; unclear D gene. The CDR3 runs 11 residues. Germline V gene sequence: CDR1 DFQATT, CDR2 SNEGSKA (reference sequence). Trimming left V 5 bases short and J 2 bases short, with 3 bases between. DNA for the CDR3: TGCAGTGCTGCCAACACCGGGGAGCTGTTTTTT. This encodes CSAANTGELFF.

The table lists this clonotype with many counts. CDR3 sequence (DNA): TGTGCCACCAGCCCCACGAAGTCGGGGGCGAGTCAGCCCCAGCATTTT. It translates to CATSPTKSGASQPQHF. The chain couples TRBV15 to TRBJ1-5; TRBD1 might be the D (6 bases). Trimming removed 5 bases at V and 6 bases at J, with 20 bases between. CDR3 length equals 16 residues. The V gene's germline CDR1 is LNHNV and CDR2 YYDKDF (reference sequence).

This clonotype came up many times. The chain recombines TRBV4-1 with TRBJ2-5; 9 bases map to TRBD1. The V and J ends lost 4 bases and 2 bases, in that order; junction bases with no gene match: 5. Germline CDR1 reads MGHRA; CDR2 reads YSYEKL. The CDR3 is 15 residues long. This CDR3 is CASSRPQGAQETQYF. The CDR3 DNA is TGCGCCAGCAGCCGACCACAGGGGGCGCAAGAGACCCAGTACTTC.

This clonotype has at least ten counts. This rearrangement joins TRBV4-2 to TRBJ2-7, with 10 bases matching TRBD2. The CDR3 sequence is 16 residues long. Germline CDR1 and CDR2: LGHNA and YNFKEQ. The junction had 8 bases not matched to a gene; V was cut back by 3 bases and J by 3 bases. The CDR3 bases are TGTGCCAGCAGCCATAGGACTAGCGGAGTTTTCTACGAGCAGTACTTC. Its translation is CASSHRTSGVFYEQYF.

This clonotype has a count of ten or more. The V call is TRBV4-1, the J call TRBJ2-5; 7 positions match TRBD1. Trimming cost V 6 bases and J 5 bases; bases outside gene matches: 9. The CDR3 sequence is 14 residues long. The germline gives CDR1 MGHRA, CDR2 YSYEKL. In DNA form, the CDR3 reads TGCGCCAGCAGACGGGACAGTGGCGGGGAGACCCAGTACTTC. This encodes CASRRDSGGETQYF.